This is a list of T cell receptor beta chains from one sample in a study of T cell changes during pregnancy in multiple sclerosis. Method: immunoSEQ multiplex PCR; TCRdb's copy keeps in-frame clones and lacks some. The sample holds tens of thousands of clones; 88% are singletons and the top ten take 1.5% to 2%. The specimen comprised peripheral blood, sampled in the first trimester of pregnancy. These TCRs come from a female donor with multiple sclerosis, enrolled in a pregnancy study. CDR3s include the opening cysteine and the closing phenylalanine or tryptophan. The order of the fields is V gene, J gene, clone size, D gene, CDR3 DNA, CDR3 protein. A D gene is named only where the DNA matches it firmly. Clone size appears in some rows only: once, few, many, or a class for an expanded clone.

TRBV11-2,TRBJ1-5,-,-,TGTGCCAGCAGCCTGACAGGTCAGCAGCCCCAGCATTTT,CASSLTGQQPQHF
TRBV6-1,TRBJ1-2,-,-,TGTGCCAGCAGTGAACCCCAGGGGATCTTTTTCCGGGGCTACACCTTC,CASSEPQGIFFRGYTF
TRBV7-6,TRBJ1-1,-,TRBD1,TGTGCCAGCAGCCGCGGACAGGGTAGCACTGAAGCTTTCTTT,CASSRGQGSTEAFF
TRBV6-1,TRBJ2-1,medium-sized,-,TGTGCCAGCAGTGAAAGTGCGGGAGAGGGGGATGAGCAGTTCTTC,CASSESAGEGDEQFF
TRBV7-2,TRBJ2-3,once,TRBD2,TGTGCCAGCAGCTTAGCATTAGCGGGACGTGATACGCAGTATTTT,CASSLALAGRDTQYF
TRBV5-1,TRBJ2-3,-,TRBD1,TGCGCCAGCAGCTTGGGGCAGGGGGTGAGCACAGATACGCAGTATTTT,CASSLGQGVSTDTQYF
TRBV5-1,TRBJ2-1,-,TRBD2,TGCGCCAGCAGCTTGTCTCTAGCGGGAGTGAGGAATGAGCAGTTCTTC,CASSLSLAGVRNEQFF
TRBV11-2,TRBJ2-7,-,TRBD1,TGTGCCAGCAGCACCGGGACAGACCCGTCCTACGAGCAGTACTTC,CASSTGTDPSYEQYF
TRBV5-6,TRBJ1-2,-,-,TGTGCCAGCAGCTTGGAGGGGCTAGGCTACACCTTC,CASSLEGLGYTF
TRBV19,TRBJ1-2,-,-,TGTGCCAGTAGTATTTTCGTTGGTGCCCAGTATGGCTACACCTTC,CASSIFVGAQYGYTF
TRBV7-9,TRBJ1-5,-,-,TGTGCCAGCAGCTTAGAACGGGGGTATATACTACAGCCCCAGCATTTT,CASSLERGYILQPQHF
TRBV5-1,TRBJ1-1,-,-,TGCGCCAGCAGCTTGTTAGGCGGGTTGAACACTGAAGCTTTCTTT,CASSLLGGLNTEAFF
TRBV4-2,TRBJ1-2,-,TRBD1,TGTGCCAGCAGCCAGGGTCCCGGGACAGGGGATGGCTACACCTTC,CASSQGPGTGDGYTF
TRBV6-6,TRBJ2-7,-,TRBD2,TGTGCCAGCAACTATGGCGGGAGAGGCTACGAGCAGTACTTC,CASNYGGRGYEQYF
TRBV7-9,TRBJ2-2,-,-,TGTGCCAGCAGCTTAGGGGTCGGCGGAGACACCGGGGAGCTGTTTTTT,CASSLGVGGDTGELFF